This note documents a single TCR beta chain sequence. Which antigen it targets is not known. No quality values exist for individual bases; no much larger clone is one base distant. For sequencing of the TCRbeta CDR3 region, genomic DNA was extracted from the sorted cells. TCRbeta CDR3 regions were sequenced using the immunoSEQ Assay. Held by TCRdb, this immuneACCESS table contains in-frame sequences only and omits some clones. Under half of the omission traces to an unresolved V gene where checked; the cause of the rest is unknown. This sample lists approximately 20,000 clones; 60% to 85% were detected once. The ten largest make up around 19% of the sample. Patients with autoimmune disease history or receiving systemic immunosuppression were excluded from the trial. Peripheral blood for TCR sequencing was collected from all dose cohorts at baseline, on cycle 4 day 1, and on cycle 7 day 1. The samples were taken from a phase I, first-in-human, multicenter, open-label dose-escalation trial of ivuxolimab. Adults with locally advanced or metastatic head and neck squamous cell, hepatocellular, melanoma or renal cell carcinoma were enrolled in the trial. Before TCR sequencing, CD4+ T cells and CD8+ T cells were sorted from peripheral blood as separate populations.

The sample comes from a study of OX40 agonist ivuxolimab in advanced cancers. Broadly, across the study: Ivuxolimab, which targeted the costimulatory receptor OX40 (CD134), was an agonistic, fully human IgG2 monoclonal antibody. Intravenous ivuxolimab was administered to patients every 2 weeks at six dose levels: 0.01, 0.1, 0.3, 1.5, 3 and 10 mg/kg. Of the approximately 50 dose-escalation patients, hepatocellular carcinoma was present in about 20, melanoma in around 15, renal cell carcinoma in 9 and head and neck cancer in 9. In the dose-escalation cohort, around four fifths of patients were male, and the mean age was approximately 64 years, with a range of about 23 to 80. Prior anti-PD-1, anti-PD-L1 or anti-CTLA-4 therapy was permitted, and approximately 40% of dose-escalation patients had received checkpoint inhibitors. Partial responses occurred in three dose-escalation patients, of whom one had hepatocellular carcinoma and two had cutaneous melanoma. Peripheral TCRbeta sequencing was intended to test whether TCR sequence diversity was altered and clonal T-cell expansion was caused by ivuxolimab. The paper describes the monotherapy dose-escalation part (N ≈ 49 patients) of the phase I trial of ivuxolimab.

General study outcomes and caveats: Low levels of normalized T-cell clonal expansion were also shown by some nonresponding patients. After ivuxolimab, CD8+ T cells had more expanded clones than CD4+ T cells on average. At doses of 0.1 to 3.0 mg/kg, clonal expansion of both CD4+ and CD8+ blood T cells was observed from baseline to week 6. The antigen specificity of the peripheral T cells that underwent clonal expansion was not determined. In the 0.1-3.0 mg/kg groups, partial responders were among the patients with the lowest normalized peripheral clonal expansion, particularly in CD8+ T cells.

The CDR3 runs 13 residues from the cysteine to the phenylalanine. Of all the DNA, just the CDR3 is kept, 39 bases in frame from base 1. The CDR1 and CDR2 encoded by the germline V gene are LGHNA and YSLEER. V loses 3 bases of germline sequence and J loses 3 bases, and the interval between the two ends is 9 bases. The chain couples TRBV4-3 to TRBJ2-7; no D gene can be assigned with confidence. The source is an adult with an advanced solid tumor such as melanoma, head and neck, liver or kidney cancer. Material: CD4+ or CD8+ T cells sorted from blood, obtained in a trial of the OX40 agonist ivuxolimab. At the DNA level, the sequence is TGCGCCAGCAGCCAGGGCAGCCTCTACGAGCAGTACTTC. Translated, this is CASSQGSLYEQYF.